Following are 11 T cell receptor beta chains from one sample sequenced in a study of blood T cell repertoires in COVID-19. Generated by immunoSEQ multiplex PCR, the TCRdb table keeps only in-frame clones and is missing some. Of 85,000 to 95,000 clones detected, approximately 86% appear once; the ten largest clones hold around a sixth. The sample was peripheral blood. The receptor source for this set is a woman over 75 with acute or convalescent COVID-19.

This chain connects TRBV2 to TRBJ1-1; a possible D gene is TRBD1 (6 bases). Germline V gives CDR1 SNHLY, CDR2 FYNNEI. The CDR3 length is 13 residues. V was shortened by 5 bases and J by 4 bases, with 11 bases between the two germline ends. In DNA form, the CDR3 reads TGTGCCAGCAGTAACAGGGTCAGCACTGAAGCTTTCTTT. It codes for CASSNRVSTEAFF.

V and J are TRBV6-5 and TRBJ2-7, with 9 bases matching TRBD2. The CDR3 length is 15 residues. Trimming cost V 6 bases and J 2 bases; bases outside gene matches: 8. The germline gives CDR1 MNHEY, CDR2 SVGAGI. Written as DNA, the CDR3 is TGTGCCAGCAGCCTTAGCGGGGGATACCCCTACGAGCAGTACTTC. Its protein product is CASSLSGGYPYEQYF.

In DNA form, the CDR3 reads TGTGCCACCAGCAGAGTATTAGCGGGGAAAACCGGGGAGCTGTTTTTT. Translating it yields CATSRVLAGKTGELFF. J is TRBJ2-2 and V is TRBV15; 8 positions match TRBD2. V gave up 1 base and J gave up 5 bases; unmatched junction bases: 6. This CDR3 comprises 16 residues. CDR1 and CDR2 (germline): LNHNV, YYDKDF (reference sequence).

This clone was observed a few times. The chain combines TRBV29-1 with TRBJ2-5; no firm D call. From germline, CDR1 is SQVTM and CDR2 ANQGSEA. V lost 6 bases and J lost 2, with 10 bases in between. The CDR3 has 12 residues. The DNA of the CDR3 is TGCAGCGTGTTTGGCAATCAAGAGACCCAGTACTTC. This encodes CSVFGNQETQYF.

The gene calls are TRBV19 and TRBJ1-4; no clear D. Germline V gives CDR1 LNHDA, CDR2 SQIVND (reference sequence). There are 11 residues in the CDR3. The V gene lost 6 bases and the J gene lost 8 bases, with 7 bases spanning the gap. CDR3 bases: TGTGCCAGTAGATCGGGAGAAAAACTGTTTTTT. Translated, it gives CASRSGEKLFF.

The chain couples TRBV7-9 to TRBJ1-5; maybe TRBD1 (6 bases). Germline V lookup: CDR1 SEHNR, CDR2 FQNEAQ (reference sequence). This CDR3 spans 14 amino acids. Trimming took 4 bases from V and 3 from J, leaving 10 bases between them. The CDR3: CASSSRDNNQPQHF. Written as DNA, the CDR3 is TGTGCCAGCAGCTCCCGGGACAACAATCAGCCCCAGCATTTT.

V gene TRBV6-5 combines with J gene TRBJ2-7, with D perhaps TRBD1 (6 bases). V lost 6 bases and J lost 1, with 10 bases in between. This CDR3 has 13 amino acids. The germline V gene has CDR1 MNHEY and CDR2 SVGAGI. The chain's CDR3 is CASSTDRSYEQYF. CDR3 nucleotides: TGTGCCAGCAGCACGGACAGATCCTACGAGCAGTACTTC.

This chain joins TRBV11-2 and TRBJ2-7; the D gene is possibly TRBD1 (5 bases). The ends were cut back, 5 bases at V and 12 bases at J, with 14 bases in the middle. The CDR3 contains 11 residues. CDR1 and CDR2 from the germline V gene are SGHAT and FQNNGV. CDR3 nucleotides: TGTGCCAGCAGCATCCACAGGCCTCGGTACTTC. Its protein is CASSIHRPRYF.

The J gene is TRBJ2-3, the V gene TRBV7-2; TRBD2 might be the D (6 bases). The CDR3 is 15 amino acids. CDR1 is SGHTA and CDR2 is FQGNSA in the germline V gene. The ends were cut back, 5 bases at V and 2 bases at J, with 14 bases in the middle. The CDR3 DNA reads as TGTGCCAGCAGCCTTCGGGCGGGACCCACAGATACGCAGTATTTT. Amino acid sequence: CASSLRAGPTDTQYF.

This clone appeared once. V usage is TRBV9 and J usage is TRBJ2-2; 7 nucleotides align to TRBD1. V shed 4 bases, J shed 3 bases, and the junction held 6 bases outside the gene matches. The CDR3 consists of 15 residues. CDR1 SGDLS and CDR2 YYNGEE come from the germline V gene. The CDR3 nucleotides are TGTGCCAGCAGCCCTATGACAGGGTACACCGGGGAGCTGTTTTTT. Translated: CASSPMTGYTGELFF.

In this sample, this clone turned up a few times. This chain links TRBV14 with TRBJ1-6; TRBD1 might be the D (5 bases). With 5 bases removed from V and 8 bases from J, the gap between germline ends came to 16 bases. The CDR3 has 15 amino acids. Germline V CDR1 and CDR2: SGHDN, FVKESK. For the CDR3, the DNA is TGTGCCAGCAGCGACCGGCCAGGGTGGTATTCACCCCTCCACTTT. This translates into CASSDRPGWYSPLHF.